Listed here is a single T cell receptor (beta chain). This sample is part of a study of blood T cell repertoires in COVID-19. In the study overall: From T cells, B-cell-depleted T cells, or PBMCs came the material, which was cDNA or gDNA.

Authors' data handling: By means of reference gene primer amplification, nucleated cell counts were estimated. TCRdb's table, derived via immunoSEQ multiplex PCR, lists solely in-frame clones and lacks some. That table gives V, J and clone size, and the DNA gave D and trimming. The top ten clones hold 28% of a sample with 130,000 or so clones, roughly nine tenths of them seen once. Germline CDR1 reads MNHEY; CDR2 reads SVGEGT. The CDR3 has 14 residues. Trimming stripped 5 bases from V and 3 bases from J, with 11 bases between. Sequencing used peripheral blood. The receptor's source is a man in his 70s with active or convalescent COVID-19. J is TRBJ1-5 and V is TRBV6-2 or TRBV6-3; D gene uncertain. The CDR3 nucleotides read TGTGCCAGCAGTGGAGGGAATGTCAATCAGCCCCAGCATTTT. It yields the protein CASSGGNVNQPQHF.